This T cell receptor (beta chain) was retrieved from a study of blood T cell repertoires in COVID-19. Sequencing used immunoSEQ multiplex PCR; TCRdb keeps in-frame clones, though not all of them. The data show approximately 15,000 clones, with around 69% seen just once and 20% held by the top ten. The germline V gene has CDR1 MDHEN and CDR2 SYDVKM. Trimming removed 6 bases at V and 4 bases at J, with 21 bases between. The CDR3 contains 16 residues. This sequence was found in a boy younger than 10 with active or convalescent COVID-19. The sample consisted of peripheral blood. The V gene is TRBV28, the J gene TRBJ1-2, with no clear D. For the CDR3, the DNA is TGTGCCAGCAGCCCGCTCAACCCCATGAGTCTCTATGGCTACACCTTC. Amino acids: CASSPLNPMSLYGYTF.